This T cell receptor (beta chain) was captured by sequencing in a study of T cells after posttransplantation cyclophosphamide. Using immunoSEQ multiplex PCR, the repertoire was profiled, and TCRdb retains in-frame clones only, with some absent. The table includes 20,000 to 25,000 clones, 73% detected once. By frequency in the sample, this clone is medium-sized (0.01 to 0.1%). No antigen is known for it. Germline CDR1 and CDR2: SQVTM and ANQGSEA. Trimming stripped 5 bases from V and 1 base from J, with 11 bases between. The CDR3 loop spans 13 amino acids. Overall study findings and caveats: TRB clonality was highly associated with recipient CMV seropositivity and reactivation. Later blood repertoires were often dominated by clones from the donor CD8+ memory compartment.

The specimen sequenced was memory CD4+ T cells sorted from PBMCs. This receptor was identified in a woman aged 60-75 years in good health, CMV-negative, and a related stem cell transplant donor. The rearrangement uses TRBV29-1 and TRBJ1-1; D not resolved. In DNA, the CDR3 is TGCAGCGTTTCCGTGGCGGAGAACACTGAAGCTTTCTTT. Encoded protein: CSVSVAENTEAFF.